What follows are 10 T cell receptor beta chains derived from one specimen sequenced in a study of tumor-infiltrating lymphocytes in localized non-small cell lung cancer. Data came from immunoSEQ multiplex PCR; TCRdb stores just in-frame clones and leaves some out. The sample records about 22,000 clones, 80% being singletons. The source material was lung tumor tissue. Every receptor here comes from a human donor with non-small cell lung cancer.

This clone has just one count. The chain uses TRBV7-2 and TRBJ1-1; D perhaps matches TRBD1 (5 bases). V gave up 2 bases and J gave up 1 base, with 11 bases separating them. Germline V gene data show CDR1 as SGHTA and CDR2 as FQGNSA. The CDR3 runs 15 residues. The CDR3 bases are TGTGCCAGCAGCTTATTGTGGGGCGGGAACACTGAAGCTTTCTTT. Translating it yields CASSLLWGGNTEAFF.

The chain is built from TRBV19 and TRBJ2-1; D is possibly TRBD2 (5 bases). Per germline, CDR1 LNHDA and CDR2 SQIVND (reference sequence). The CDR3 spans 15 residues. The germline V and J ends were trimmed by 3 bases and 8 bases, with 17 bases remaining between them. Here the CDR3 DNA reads TGTGCCAGTAGTATTAGTACTAGAGACTCCGATGAGCAGTTCTTC. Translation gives CASSISTRDSDEQFF. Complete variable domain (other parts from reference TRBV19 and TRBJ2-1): DGGITQSPKYLFRKEGQNVTLSCEQNLNHDAMYWYRQDPGQGLRLIYYSQIVNDFQKGDIAEGYSVSREKKESFPLTVTSAQKNPTAFYLCASSISTRDSDEQFFGPGTRLTVL.

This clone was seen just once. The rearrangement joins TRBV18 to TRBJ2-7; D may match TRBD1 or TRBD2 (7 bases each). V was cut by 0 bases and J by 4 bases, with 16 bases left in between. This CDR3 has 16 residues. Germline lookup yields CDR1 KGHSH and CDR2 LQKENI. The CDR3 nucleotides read TGTGCCAGCTCACCACCTCCGGGGGGCAGGGGGTACGAGCAGTACTTC. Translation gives CASSPPPGGRGYEQYF.

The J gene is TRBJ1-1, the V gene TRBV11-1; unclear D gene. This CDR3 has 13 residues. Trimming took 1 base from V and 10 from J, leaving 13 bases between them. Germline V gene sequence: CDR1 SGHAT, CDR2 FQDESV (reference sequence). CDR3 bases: TGTGCCAGCAGCTTAGGGCGAAACAGCGGAGCTTTCTTT. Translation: CASSLGRNSGAFF. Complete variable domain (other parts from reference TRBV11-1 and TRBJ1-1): EAEVAQSPRYKITEKSQAVAFWCDPISGHATLYWYRQILGQGPELLVQFQDESVVDDSQLPKDRFSAERLKGVDSTLKIQPAELGDSAMYLCASSLGRNSGAFFGQGTRLTVV.

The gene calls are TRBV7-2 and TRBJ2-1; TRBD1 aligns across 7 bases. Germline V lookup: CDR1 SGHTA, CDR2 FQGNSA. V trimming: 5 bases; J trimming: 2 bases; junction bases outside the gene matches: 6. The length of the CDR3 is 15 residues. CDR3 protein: CASSATGEPYNEQFF. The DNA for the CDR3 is TGTGCCAGCAGCGCAACAGGGGAACCCTACAATGAGCAGTTCTTC. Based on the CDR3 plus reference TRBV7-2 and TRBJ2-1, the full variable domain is GAGVSQSPSNKVTEKGKDVELRCDPISGHTALYWYRQSLGQGLEFLIYFQGNSAPDKSGLPSDRFSAERTGGSVSTLTIQRTQQEDSAVYLCASSATGEPYNEQFFGPGTRLTVL.

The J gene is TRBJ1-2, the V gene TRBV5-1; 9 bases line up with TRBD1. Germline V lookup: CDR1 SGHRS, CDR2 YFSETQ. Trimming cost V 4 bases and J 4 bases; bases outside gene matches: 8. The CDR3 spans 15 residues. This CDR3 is CASSPLDRGSYGYTF. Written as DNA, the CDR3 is TGCGCCAGCAGCCCTCTGGACAGGGGATCCTATGGCTACACCTTC.

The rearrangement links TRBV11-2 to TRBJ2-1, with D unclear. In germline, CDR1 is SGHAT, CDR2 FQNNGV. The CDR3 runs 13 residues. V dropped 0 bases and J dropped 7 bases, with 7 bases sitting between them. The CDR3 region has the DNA TGTGCCAGCAGCTTAGATACGGCAAATGAGCAGTTCTTC. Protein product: CASSLDTANEQFF.

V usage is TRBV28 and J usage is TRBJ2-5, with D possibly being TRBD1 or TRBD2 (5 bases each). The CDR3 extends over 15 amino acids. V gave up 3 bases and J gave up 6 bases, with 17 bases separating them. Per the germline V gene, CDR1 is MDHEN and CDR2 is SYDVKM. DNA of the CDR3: TGTGCCAGCAGTTTTGAAGGGACCCTTTTTAAGACCCAGTACTTC. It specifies CASSFEGTLFKTQYF. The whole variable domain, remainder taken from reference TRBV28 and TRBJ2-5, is DVKVTQSSRYLVKRTGEKVFLECVQDMDHENMFWYRQDPGLGLRLIYFSYDVKMKEKGDIPEGYSVSREKKERFSLILESASTNQTSMYLCASSFEGTLFKTQYFGPGTRLLVL.

This CDR3 reads CASSPRQGVSENIQYF. For the CDR3, the DNA is TGTGCCAGCTCACCACGACAGGGGGTCTCCGAAAACATTCAGTACTTC. The chain combines TRBV18 with TRBJ2-4, with 9 bases identical to TRBD1. Germline assignment: CDR1 KGHSH and CDR2 LQKENI. The CDR3 covers 16 residues. V was clipped by 1 base and J by 5 bases; unmatched bases: 6.

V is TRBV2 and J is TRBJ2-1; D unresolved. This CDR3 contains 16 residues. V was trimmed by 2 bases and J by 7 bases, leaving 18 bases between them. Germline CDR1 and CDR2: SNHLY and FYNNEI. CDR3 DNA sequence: TGTGCCAGCAGTGAAAGGGCTGGACCACCGTGGAATGAGCAGTTCTTC. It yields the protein CASSERAGPPWNEQFF.